What follows is one T cell receptor beta chain and its context. Trimming cost V 3 bases and J 4 bases, with 20 bases left between them. Germline CDR1 is DFQATT and CDR2 is SNEGSKA (reference sequence). This CDR3 has 16 residues. The source of the sample is a study of blood T cell repertoires in COVID-19. Study-level background: Sources were T cells, B-cell-depleted T cells, or PBMCs; the material itself was cDNA or gDNA.

This table comes from immunoSEQ multiplex PCR, and its TCRdb copy is limited to in-frame clones, with some not included. The sample holds approximately 310,000 clones, around 87% seen once. Sequencing was performed on peripheral blood. The chain employs TRBV20-1 and TRBJ2-3; weak D call: TRBD2 (5 bases). The TCR sequence derives from a woman in her fifties or sixties who had recovered from COVID-19. CDR3 protein: CSASSGWRRRADTQYF. The CDR3 region has the DNA TGCAGTGCTAGTTCTGGGTGGCGGCGGCGGGCAGATACGCAGTATTTT.